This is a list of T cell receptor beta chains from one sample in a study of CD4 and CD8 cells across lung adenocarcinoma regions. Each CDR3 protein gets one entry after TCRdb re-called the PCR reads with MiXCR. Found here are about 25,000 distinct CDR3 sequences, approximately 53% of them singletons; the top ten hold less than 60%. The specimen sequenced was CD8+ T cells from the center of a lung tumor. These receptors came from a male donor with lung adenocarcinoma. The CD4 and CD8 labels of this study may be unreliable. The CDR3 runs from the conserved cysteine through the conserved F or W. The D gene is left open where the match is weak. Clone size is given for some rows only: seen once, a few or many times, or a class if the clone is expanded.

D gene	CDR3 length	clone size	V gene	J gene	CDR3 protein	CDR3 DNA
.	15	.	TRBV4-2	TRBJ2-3	CASSQGLSANNTQYF	TGTGCCAGCAGCCAGGGGCTGTCGGCCAACAATACTCAGTATTTT
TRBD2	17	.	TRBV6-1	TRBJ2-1	CASSDLAGGVSYNEQFF	TGTGCCAGCAGTGACTTAGCGGGGGGCGTCTCCTACAATGAGCAGTTCTTC
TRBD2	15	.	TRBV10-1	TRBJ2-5	CGGGDGGRGQETQYF	TGCGGCGGGGGGGACGGGGGCCGGGGCCAAGAGACCCAGTACTTC
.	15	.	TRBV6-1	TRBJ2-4	CAGGHGGRDKDTQYF	TGTGCCGGGGGGCACGGGGGCCGGGACAAAGACACTCAGTACTTC
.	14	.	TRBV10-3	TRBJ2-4	CAISGLHAKDTQYF	TGTGCCATCTCGGGCCTGCACGCCAAAGATACTCAGTACTTC
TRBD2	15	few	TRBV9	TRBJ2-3	CASSVTSGNTDTQYF	TGTGCCAGCAGCGTAACTAGCGGAAACACAGATACGCAGTATTTT
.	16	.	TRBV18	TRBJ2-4	CASSPPDRLAKNIQYF	TGTGCCAGCTCACCACCGGACAGACTAGCCAAAAACATTCAGTACTTC
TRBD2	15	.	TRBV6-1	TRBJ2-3	CGSAKVGLAADTQYF	TGTGGCAGCGCGAAAGTCGGACTAGCGGCAGATACCCAGTACTTT
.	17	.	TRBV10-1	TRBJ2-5	CASTTDSLGRDQETQYF	TGCGCCAGCACAACGGACAGCCTAGGCCGAGACCAAGAGACTCAGTACTTC
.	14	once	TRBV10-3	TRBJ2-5	CAGRRAGEPETQYF	TGTGCGGGGAGACGAGCCGGAGAGCCAGAGACCCAGTACTTC
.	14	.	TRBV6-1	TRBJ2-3	CAGIGRGDQDTQYF	TGTGCGGGCATAGGGCGGGGTGACCAAGATACGCAGTATTTT
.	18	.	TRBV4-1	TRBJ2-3	CASRQRGAAKRDTDTQYF	TGCGCCAGCAGACAACGCGGCGCGGCCAAAAGGGACACAGATACGCAGTATTTT
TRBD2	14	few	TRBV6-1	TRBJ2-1	CASSSGGAYNEQFF	TGTGCCAGCAGTAGCGGGGGGGCCTACAATGAGCAGTTCTTC
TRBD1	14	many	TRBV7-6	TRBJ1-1	CASSPQGVNTEAFF	TGTGCCAGCAGCCCTCAGGGGGTGAACACTGAAGCTTTCTTT
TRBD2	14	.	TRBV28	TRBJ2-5	CAGLVGGAKETQYF	TGTGCGGGGCTCGTGGGAGGGGCCAAAGAGACCCAGTACTTC
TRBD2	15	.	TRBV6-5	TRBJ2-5	CASSFGLEVSGELYF	TGTGCCAGCAGTTTCGGACTAGAGGTTTCCGGGGAGCTGTACTTC